Below are 16 T cell receptor beta chains sequenced from a single sample in a study of T cells after yellow fever vaccination. TCRdb recomputed calls from the 5' RACE reads with MiXCR, one row per CDR3 protein. The sample contains some 350,000 distinct CDR3 sequences, roughly 4% of which appear only once. The source was PBMCs, collected 5 days after the yellow fever booster vaccination. These receptors all stem from a man aged 18 to 30 who received the YFV17D yellow fever vaccine.

This clonotype was recorded a few times. The chain links TRBV5-1 to TRBJ1-2; weak D call: TRBD1 (6 bases). CDR1 is SGHRS, CDR2 YFSETQ, per germline. V was shortened by 4 bases and J by 8 bases, with 18 bases between the two germline ends. This CDR3 region has 14 residues. This CDR3 is CASSTGQPPWGYTF. The CDR3 DNA follows: TGCGCCAGCAGCACCGGACAGCCCCCGTGGGGCTACACCTTC.

In its sample, this clonotype was seen a few times. The gene calls are TRBV7-2 and TRBJ2-3; a possible D gene is TRBD2 (5 bases). Germline CDR1 reads SGHTA; CDR2 reads FQGNSA. The CDR3 has 14 amino acids. Trimming took 2 bases from V and 4 from J, leaving 10 bases between them. CDR3: CASSLLASPDTQYF. The DNA of the CDR3 is TGTGCCAGCAGCTTACTAGCTTCCCCAGATACGCAGTATTTT. Combining the CDR3 with reference TRBV7-2 and TRBJ2-3 gives the whole variable domain GAGVSQSPSNKVTEKGKDVELRCDPISGHTALYWYRQSLGQGLEFLIYFQGNSAPDKSGLPSDRFSAERTGGSVSTLTIQRTQQEDSAVYLCASSLLASPDTQYFGPGTRLTVL.

This clonotype was found many times. The chain couples TRBV18 to TRBJ1-2, with a possible D match to TRBD1 (5 bases). CDR3 length: 14 amino acids. The ends were cut back, 8 bases at V and 5 bases at J, with 18 bases in the middle. Germline V lookup: CDR1 KGHSH, CDR2 LQKENI. CDR3 coding DNA: TGTGCCAGCACTCTTCCAGGAGGGGATTATGGCTACACCTTC. It specifies CASTLPGGDYGYTF.

The chain couples TRBV3-1 to TRBJ2-5, with a tentative D call TRBD2 (6 bases). CDR1 is LGHDT and CDR2 is YNNKEL in the germline V gene (reference sequence). CDR3 length: 12 residues. Trimming shortened V by 1 base and J by 8 bases, and 8 bases separated the two germline ends. CDR3 sequence reads: CASSQALATQYF. In DNA, the CDR3 is TGTGCCAGCAGCCAAGCACTAGCAACCCAGTACTTC.

In this sample, this clonotype turned up a few times. The V gene is TRBV12-3 or TRBV12-4, the J gene TRBJ1-1; D ambiguous. CDR3 length equals 12 residues. The germline V and J ends were trimmed by 2 bases and 6 bases, with 7 bases remaining between them. The CDR3 DNA follows: TGTGCCAGCAGTTTAAAAAGGGCTGAAGCTTTCTTT. As protein: CASSLKRAEAFF.

This clonotype was observed many times. J is TRBJ2-5 and V is TRBV7-2; weak D call: TRBD1 (6 bases). From germline, CDR1 is SGHTA and CDR2 FQGNSA. The CDR3 is made up of 15 amino acids. The germline V and J ends were trimmed by 0 bases and 9 bases, with 17 bases remaining between them. DNA of the CDR3: TGTGCCAGCAGCTTAGCGGGGGCCACCCGAGGGTCCCAGTACTTC. It encodes CASSLAGATRGSQYF.

In its sample, this clonotype was seen many times. The rearrangement links TRBV7-8 to TRBJ2-2; no firm D call. From germline, CDR1 is SGHVS and CDR2 FQNEAQ. V gave up 2 bases and J gave up 0 bases, with 13 bases separating them. This CDR3 has 17 residues. The CDR3 spells CASSLRKAGPNTGELFF. CDR3 DNA: TGTGCCAGCAGCTTAAGAAAGGCAGGTCCGAACACCGGGGAGCTGTTTTTT.

This rearrangement joins TRBV9 to TRBJ2-3; TRBD1 aligns across 10 bases. The length of the CDR3 is 15 residues. With V trimmed by 4 bases and J by 2 bases, 4 bases remained unmatched. Germline values: CDR1 SGDLS, CDR2 YYNGEE. CDR3 nucleotides: TGTGCCAGCAGCTTCGGGACAGGGGCCACAGATACGCAGTATTTT. As protein: CASSFGTGATDTQYF.

In its sample, this clonotype was seen a few times. The CDR3 DNA follows: TGTGCCAGCAGCCGTACGGACGGCTCTAATGAAAAACTGTTTTTT. It yields the protein CASSRTDGSNEKLFF. V gene TRBV7-9 combines with J gene TRBJ1-4; unclear D gene. The V gene lost 5 bases and the J gene lost 3 bases, with 13 bases spanning the gap. The CDR3 length is 15 residues. Germline CDR1 reads SEHNR; CDR2 reads FQNEAQ (reference sequence).

This clonotype was found many times. The chain couples TRBV30 to TRBJ1-1, with D hard to call. CDR1 GTSNPN and CDR2 SVGIG come from the germline V gene (reference sequence). The CDR3 runs to 13 residues. The V end was cut by 0 bases, the J end by 7 bases, with 12 bases between. The CDR3 region has the DNA TGTGCCTGGAGTGTGAGGACGGAGAATGAAGCTTTCTTT. This sequence encodes CAWSVRTENEAFF.

This clonotype was counted between two and nine times. The chain joins TRBV20-1 to TRBJ2-1; 12 positions match TRBD2. This CDR3 is built from 17 residues. After removal of 0 bases from V and 4 bases from J, the junction contained 7 bases not matched to a gene. Germline V CDR1 and CDR2: DFQATT, SNEGSKA (reference sequence). This chain's CDR3 is CSARDPASGGVYNEQFF. CDR3 coding DNA: TGCAGTGCTAGAGATCCGGCTAGCGGGGGGGTTTACAATGAGCAGTTCTTC.

This clonotype was counted many times. V is TRBV12-3 or TRBV12-4 and J is TRBJ2-7; unclear D gene. This CDR3 comprises 11 residues. V was cut by 3 bases and J by 5 bases, with 5 bases left in between. The CDR3 reads CASSLFHEQYF. CDR3 nucleotides: TGTGCCAGCAGTTTGTTCCACGAGCAGTACTTC.

This clonotype was found a few times. The chain combines TRBV12-5 with TRBJ1-3, with a tentative D call TRBD1 (6 bases). With 7 bases removed from V and 4 bases from J, the gap between germline ends came to 14 bases. This CDR3 has 14 amino acids. Per germline, CDR1 LGHNT and CDR2 FRNRAP. CDR3 in amino acids: CASALGHFGNTIYF. CDR3 DNA: TGTGCTAGTGCCTTGGGACACTTCGGAAACACCATATATTTT.

This chain joins TRBV7-3 and TRBJ2-1, with 12 nucleotides matching TRBD2. Germline V gene sequence: CDR1 SGHTA, CDR2 FQGTGA. V lost 1 base and J lost 8; bases outside the gene matches: 6. The CDR3 covers 16 residues. The CDR3 region is CASSLKLAGGFDEQFF. The CDR3 coding sequence is TGTGCCAGCAGCTTAAAGCTAGCGGGGGGGTTCGATGAGCAGTTCTTC. The full variable domain, completed using reference TRBV7-3 and TRBJ2-1, is GAGVSQTPSNKVTEKGKYVELRCDPISGHTALYWYRQSLGQGPEFLIYFQGTGAADDSGLPNDRFFAVRPEGSVSTLKIQRTERGDSAVYLCASSLKLAGGFDEQFFGPGTRLTVL.

This clonotype was found many times. Its ends do not fully match the called genes, so a read error is possible. The rearrangement links TRBV19 to TRBJ2-6; 7 bases fit TRBD1. CDR3 length equals 15 residues. The V gene's germline CDR1 is LNHDA and CDR2 SQIVND (reference sequence). The CDR3 protein is CASSRDRAGANVLTF. The CDR3 DNA sequence: TGCGCCAGCAGCCGTGACAGGGCTGGGGCCAACGTCCTGACTTTC.

V gene TRBV27 combines with J gene TRBJ1-1; possibly TRBD1 for D (5 bases). The CDR3 contains 14 residues. Germline V gives CDR1 MNHEY, CDR2 SMNVEV (reference sequence). V gave up 2 bases and J gave up 10 bases, with 17 bases separating them. CDR3 amino acids: CASSLTDSREGAFF. DNA of the CDR3: TGTGCCAGCAGTTTAACAGACAGCCGAGAGGGAGCTTTCTTT.